This section outlines one T cell receptor (beta chain) sequence together with its context. This entry is derived from a study of blood T cell repertoires in COVID-19. About the study: From T cells, B-cell-depleted T cells, or PBMCs came the material, which was cDNA or gDNA.

In the source study's methods: Nucleated cell counts were estimated from reference gene primer amplification. This table comes from immunoSEQ multiplex PCR, and its TCRdb copy is limited to in-frame clones, with some not included. V and J calls and clone size are given by that table; D and trimming were obtained from the DNA. The table shows hundreds of thousands of clones, with 80% to 90% occurring only once. Germline V CDR1 and CDR2: SGDLS, YYNGEE. With 3 bases clipped from V and 6 bases from J, the junction kept 16 bases outside the gene matches. This CDR3 region has 19 residues. The chain employs TRBV9 and TRBJ2-3, with 13 bases matching TRBD2. The receptor was isolated from an elderly man with acute or convalescent COVID-19. The specimen was peripheral blood. CDR3 DNA: TGTGCCAGCAGCGCAAATCCATTCCGGACTAGCGGGAGTCCGGATACGCAGTATTTT. Its protein product is CASSANPFRTSGSPDTQYF.